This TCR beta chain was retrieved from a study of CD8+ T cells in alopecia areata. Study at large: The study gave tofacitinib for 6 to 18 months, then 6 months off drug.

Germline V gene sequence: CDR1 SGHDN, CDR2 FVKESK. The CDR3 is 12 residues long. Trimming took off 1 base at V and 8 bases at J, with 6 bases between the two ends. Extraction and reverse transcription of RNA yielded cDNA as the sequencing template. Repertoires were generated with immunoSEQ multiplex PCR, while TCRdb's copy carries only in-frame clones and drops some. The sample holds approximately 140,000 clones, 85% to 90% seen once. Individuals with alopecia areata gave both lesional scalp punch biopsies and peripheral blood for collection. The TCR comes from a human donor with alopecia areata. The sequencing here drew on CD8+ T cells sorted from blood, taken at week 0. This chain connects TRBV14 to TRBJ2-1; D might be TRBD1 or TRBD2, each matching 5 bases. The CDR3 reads CASSQGGYEQFF. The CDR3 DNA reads TGTGCCAGCAGCCAAGGGGGGTATGAGCAGTTCTTC.